Presented here are 18 T cell receptor beta chains from one specimen sequenced in a study of shared clonotypes between healthy human individuals. Libraries were prepared by immunoSEQ multiplex PCR; TCRdb keeps only in-frame clonotypes and omits some of them. The profile shows roughly 810,000 clones, approximately 96% of them singletons. Naivety among CD8 cells was defined by CD45RO negativity and positive CCR7 selection, thereby excluding terminally differentiated effector memory CD45RA+ cells. Material for sequencing was naive CD8+ T cells sorted from blood. These receptors were collected from a man aged 25-45 years in good health.

This chain connects TRBV11-2 to TRBJ2-7; D is possibly TRBD1 (5 bases). Germline lookup yields CDR1 SGHAT and CDR2 FQNNGV. This CDR3 has 12 amino acids. Trimming shortened V by 6 bases and J by 4 bases, and 10 bases separated the two germline ends. The CDR3 here is CASSHQGYEQYF. Written as DNA, the CDR3 is TGTGCCAGCAGTCATCAGGGATACGAGCAGTACTTC.

V is TRBV29-1 and J is TRBJ1-2; D gene uncertain. Germline V gene sequence: CDR1 SQVTM, CDR2 ANQGSEA. This CDR3 contains 11 residues. V was shortened by 4 bases and J by 5 bases, with 8 bases between the two germline ends. As DNA, the CDR3 is TGCAGCGTTGTCACAGAATATGGCTACACCTTC. Translation: CSVVTEYGYTF.

V gene TRBV9 combines with J gene TRBJ2-6, with D possibly TRBD1 on 5 matching bases. The CDR3 totals 16 residues. CDR1 is SGDLS and CDR2 is YYNGEE in the germline V gene. V was clipped by 4 bases and J by 0 bases, with 11 bases between them. In DNA form, the CDR3 reads TGTGCCAGCAGCCTGGACATCAACTCTGGGGCCAACGTCCTGACTTTC. Amino acids: CASSLDINSGANVLTF. Using reference TRBV9 and TRBJ2-6 for the parts outside the CDR3, the full variable domain is DSGVTQTPKHLITATGQRVTLRCSPRSGDLSVYWYQQSLDQGLQFLIQYYNGEERAKGNILERFSAQQFPDLHSELNLSSLELGDSALYFCASSLDINSGANVLTFGAGSRLTVL.

This chain connects TRBV28 to TRBJ1-1, with D unclear. CDR1 and CDR2 (germline): MDHEN, SYDVKM. The germline V and J ends were trimmed by 1 base and 4 bases, with 10 bases remaining between them. CDR3 length: 14 residues. CDR3 region: CASSLYSVSTEAFF. The CDR3 DNA reads TGTGCCAGCAGTTTATATTCGGTTAGCACTGAAGCTTTCTTT.

The chain links TRBV29-1 to TRBJ2-7, with a weak D call TRBD1 (5 bases). The germline V gene has CDR1 SQVTM and CDR2 ANQGSEA. The CDR3 has 14 residues. V was pared by 7 bases and J by 3 bases, with 19 bases between. CDR3 DNA: TGCAGCGCCAAAACAGGCCCCGGCGGCTACGAGCAGTACTTC. Translated: CSAKTGPGGYEQYF.

V gene TRBV7-8 combines with J gene TRBJ1-2; tentative D call: TRBD1 (5 bases). Germline CDR1 is SGHVS and CDR2 is FQNEAQ. This CDR3 region has 14 residues. The V end lost 5 bases, the J end lost 3 bases, and 13 bases lay between the germline ends. The CDR3 region is CASSNRDRDYGYTF. The CDR3 region has the DNA TGTGCCAGCAGCAACCGGGACCGGGACTATGGCTACACCTTC.

There are a few counts of this clone. V is TRBV7-2 and J is TRBJ2-2; perhaps TRBD2 as D (6 bases). V dropped 4 bases and J dropped 6 bases, with 15 bases sitting between them. Germline-derived CDR1 and CDR2 are SGHTA and FQGNSA. The CDR3 has 15 amino acids. The CDR3: CASSSLGGTPGELFF. For the CDR3, the DNA is TGTGCCAGCAGCTCCCTTGGTGGGACTCCCGGGGAGCTGTTTTTT.

On this clone itself: The germline gene is not matched at one end of the junction; a read error may be the cause. The rearrangement links TRBV10-2 to TRBJ2-7, with D uncertain. Germline CDR1 is WSHSY and CDR2 is SAAADI. This CDR3 is 11 amino acids long. CDR3 coding DNA: TGCGCCAGCAGAGAGTCCTACGAGCAGTACTTC. Translation gives CASRESYEQYF.

The V gene is TRBV5-6, the J gene TRBJ2-1; the D gene is possibly TRBD2 (5 bases). CDR1 is SGHDT and CDR2 is YYEEEE in the germline V gene. V was trimmed by 7 bases and J by 7 bases, leaving 12 bases between them. This CDR3 has 12 residues. CDR3 region: CASAVRDNEQFF. CDR3 bases: TGTGCCAGCGCAGTCCGGGATAATGAGCAGTTCTTC.

About this clone itself: Other DNA sequences from this sample encode an identical CDR3 as well. This sequence joins TRBV2 and TRBJ2-7; no firm D call. V was cut by 6 bases and J by 3 bases, with 9 bases left in between. Germline CDR1 and CDR2: SNHLY and FYNNEI. The CDR3 consists of 12 residues. CDR3 nucleotides: TGTGCCAGCAGAGACGGTTTCTACGAGCAGTACTTC. Amino acids: CASRDGFYEQYF.

The gene calls are TRBV19 and TRBJ2-7, with D possibly being TRBD1 (6 bases). The CDR3 sequence is 14 residues long. In germline, CDR1 is LNHDA, CDR2 SQIVND (reference sequence). V dropped 5 bases and J dropped 1 base, with 12 bases sitting between them. The CDR3 here is CASSARDKSYEQYF. The CDR3 region has the DNA TGTGCCAGTAGTGCCCGGGACAAGTCCTACGAGCAGTACTTC. The full variable domain, with the rest looked up from reference TRBV19 and TRBJ2-7, is DGGITQSPKYLFRKEGQNVTLSCEQNLNHDAMYWYRQDPGQGLRLIYYSQIVNDFQKGDIAEGYSVSREKKESFPLTVTSAQKNPTAFYLCASSARDKSYEQYFGPGTRLTVT.

V gene TRBV29-1 combines with J gene TRBJ1-1, with no clear D. Germline assignment: CDR1 SQVTM and CDR2 ANQGSEA. The CDR3 is 12 residues long. The V end lost 5 bases, the J end lost 2 bases, and 9 bases lay between the germline ends. The CDR3 sequence: CSVQRDNTEAFF. As DNA, the CDR3 is TGCAGCGTTCAACGGGATAACACTGAAGCTTTCTTT.

This sequence joins TRBV7-9 and TRBJ2-5, with D possibly TRBD2 on 6 matching bases. CDR1 SEHNR and CDR2 FQNEAQ come from the germline V gene (reference sequence). The CDR3 loop spans 14 amino acids. V was trimmed by 5 bases and J by 4 bases, leaving 14 bases between them. CDR3 residues: CASSPPLGGETQYF. In nucleotides, the CDR3 is TGTGCCAGCAGCCCTCCTTTGGGAGGAGAGACCCAGTACTTC.

The chain combines TRBV29-1 with TRBJ2-7, with D possibly being TRBD1 or TRBD2 (5 bases each). The CDR3 covers 13 residues. Trimming pared 5 bases from V and 6 bases from J, leaving 17 bases between. Germline CDR1 reads SQVTM; CDR2 reads ANQGSEA. The CDR3 DNA follows: TGCAGCGTTTCCCGAGGGGTTTCCGGCGAGCAGTACTTC. Residues: CSVSRGVSGEQYF.

The chain links TRBV7-2 to TRBJ2-7; TRBD1 agrees at 9 bases. The CDR3 extends over 16 amino acids. With 2 bases clipped from V and 1 base from J, the junction kept 6 bases outside the gene matches. In germline, CDR1 is SGHTA, CDR2 FQGNSA. The CDR3 spells CASSLPRDRESYEQYF. The CDR3 region has the DNA TGTGCCAGCAGCTTACCTAGGGACAGGGAGTCCTACGAGCAGTACTTC.

This chain connects TRBV13 to TRBJ2-3; TRBD2 aligns across 8 bases. The germline gives CDR1 PRHDT, CDR2 FYEKMQ (reference sequence). The CDR3 is made up of 15 amino acids. J gave up 3 bases and V 4 bases, and 6 bases lay outside the gene matches. The chain's CDR3 is CASSSEREWTDTQYF. For the CDR3, the DNA is TGTGCCAGCAGCTCCGAGCGGGAGTGGACAGATACGCAGTATTTT.

The V and J genes are TRBV28 and TRBJ2-7; D not certain. V shed 3 bases and J shed 3 bases, with 6 bases lying between them. The CDR3 is 12 amino acids. The germline V gene has CDR1 MDHEN and CDR2 SYDVKM. The CDR3 loop reads CASSFEDYEQYF. In DNA form, the CDR3 reads TGTGCCAGCAGTTTCGAGGACTACGAGCAGTACTTC.

The chain employs TRBV6-5 and TRBJ2-3, with TRBD2 matching 7 bases. V was clipped by 6 bases and J by 0 bases; unmatched bases: 6. Germline V gives CDR1 MNHEY, CDR2 SVGAGI. This CDR3 is 15 amino acids long. This CDR3 is CASRGDYRSTDTQYF. The CDR3 DNA sequence: TGTGCCAGCAGGGGGGACTACCGCAGCACAGATACGCAGTATTTT.